These 13 T cell receptor beta chains came from one sample sequenced in a study of T cells in localized non-small cell lung cancer. Method: immunoSEQ multiplex PCR; TCRdb's copy keeps in-frame clones and lacks some. The sample shows roughly 90,000 clones, just over 90% of them seen only once. The material was PBMCs, obtained before any cancer treatment. All receptors come from a woman aged 35 to 70 with stage II squamous cell lung carcinoma.

The genes are TRBV14 and TRBJ1-3, with 7 bases identical to TRBD1. From germline, CDR1 is SGHDN and CDR2 FVKESK. The ends lost 4 bases at V and 0 bases at J; junction bases unmatched: 6. The CDR3 consists of 16 residues. The CDR3 sequence: CASSPRDRYSGNTIYF. The DNA for the CDR3 is TGTGCCAGCAGCCCCCGGGACAGATACTCTGGAAACACCATATATTTT.

The gene calls are TRBV27 and TRBJ2-1; D perhaps matches TRBD2 (5 bases). This CDR3 has 15 amino acids. Looked up from germline, CDR1 is MNHEY and CDR2 is SMNVEV (reference sequence). Trimming shortened V by 3 bases and J by 6 bases, and 15 bases separated the two germline ends. CDR3 DNA: TGTGCCAGCAGTTTCGCGACTAATCTTGGCAATGAGCAGTTCTTC. This sequence encodes CASSFATNLGNEQFF.

This clone has just a few counts. The chain uses TRBV2 and TRBJ1-5; D uncertain. The CDR3 runs 12 residues. Per germline, CDR1 SNHLY and CDR2 FYNNEI. Trimming cost V 7 bases and J 0 bases, with 4 bases left between them. CDR3 sequence reads: CASTNSNQPQHF. CDR3 bases: TGTGCCAGCACCAATAGCAATCAGCCCCAGCATTTT.

J is TRBJ1-2 and V is TRBV6-6; 7 nucleotides match TRBD1. Germline CDR1 reads MNHNY; CDR2 reads SVGAGI (reference sequence). V gave up 6 bases and J gave up 7 bases; unmatched junction bases: 14. The CDR3 loop spans 15 amino acids. Written as DNA, the CDR3 is TGTGCCAGCAGGCGGGACAGCCCGCGTTGGAGTGGCTACACCTTC. Protein: CASRRDSPRWSGYTF.

This clone was counted between two and nine times. This chain connects TRBV5-1 to TRBJ2-1; TRBD2 agrees at 8 bases. The CDR3 spans 15 residues. Germline CDR1 is SGHRS and CDR2 is YFSETQ. The V and J ends lost 2 bases and 3 bases, in that order; junction bases with no gene match: 4. CDR3 bases: TGCGCCAGCAGCTTCGCGGGGGGAGACTACAATGAGCAGTTCTTC. Translation: CASSFAGGDYNEQFF.

V gene TRBV5-4 combines with J gene TRBJ1-2; 9 bases fit TRBD1. The CDR3 covers 15 residues. J was trimmed by 4 bases and V by 4 bases; bases with no gene match: 8. In germline, CDR1 is SGHNT, CDR2 YYREEE (reference sequence). The CDR3 sequence: CASSPGQGSVYGYTF. The CDR3 DNA sequence: TGTGCCAGCAGCCCCGGACAGGGGAGCGTCTATGGCTACACCTTC.

The chain is built from TRBV16 and TRBJ1-5; the D is unclear. The CDR3 has 16 amino acids. Germline V gives CDR1 KGHSY, CDR2 FQNENV. V was shortened by 3 bases and J by 3 bases, with 15 bases between the two germline ends. DNA for the CDR3: TGTGCCAGCAGCCAGGCCGTGGTAGTTCCCAATCAGCCCCAGCATTTT. Residues: CASSQAVVVPNQPQHF.

This rearrangement joins TRBV6-5 to TRBJ1-5; perhaps TRBD1 as D (5 bases). Trimming cost V 4 bases and J 5 bases, with 15 bases left between them. Germline V gene lookup returns CDR1 MNHEY and CDR2 SVGAGI. The CDR3 covers 15 residues. CDR3 residues: CASSSGIIADQPQHF. CDR3 DNA: TGTGCCAGCAGTTCAGGGATTATAGCGGATCAGCCCCAGCATTTT.

The J gene is TRBJ1-1, the V gene TRBV25-1; D is undetermined. The V end lost 6 bases, the J end lost 7 bases, and 12 bases lay between the germline ends. Germline V gene data show CDR1 as MGHDK and CDR2 as SYGVNS. The CDR3 extends over 12 amino acids. CDR3 sequence (DNA): TGTGCCAGCAGGGGCTGGACCGGTGAAGCTTTCTTT. Translated: CASRGWTGEAFF.

This chain connects TRBV14 to TRBJ2-7; D remains unclear. The length of the CDR3 is 15 residues. Germline CDR1 SGHDN, CDR2 FVKESK. V was clipped by 6 bases and J by 0 bases, with 15 bases between them. DNA of the CDR3: TGTGCCAGCAGTCTCACCCTTGGGGTCTCCTACGAGCAGTACTTC. This gives the protein CASSLTLGVSYEQYF. Full variable domain (missing parts from reference TRBV14 and TRBJ2-7): EAGVTQFPSHSVIEKGQTVTLRCDPISGHDNLYWYRRVMGKEIKFLLHFVKESKQDESGMPNNRFLAERTGGTYSTLKVQPAELEDSGVYFCASSLTLGVSYEQYFGPGTRLTVT.

J is TRBJ1-2 and V is TRBV27; unclear D gene. Trimming took off 5 bases at V and 4 bases at J, with 14 bases between the two ends. The CDR3 runs 14 residues. Germline V gene sequence: CDR1 MNHEY, CDR2 SMNVEV (reference sequence). This CDR3 is CASSHGRPGYGYTF. CDR3 sequence (DNA): TGTGCCAGCAGTCATGGACGGCCTGGCTATGGCTACACCTTC.

The gene calls are TRBV5-1 and TRBJ2-1; 15 bases map to TRBD2. The CDR3 consists of 15 residues. Germline-derived CDR1 and CDR2 are SGHRS and YFSETQ. With 7 bases clipped from V and 8 bases from J, the junction kept 7 bases outside the gene matches. CDR3 loop: CASRGTSGRSDEQFF. The DNA for the CDR3 is TGCGCCAGCCGGGGGACTAGCGGGAGGAGTGATGAGCAGTTCTTC.

The genes are TRBV5-1 and TRBJ2-1; TRBD2 agrees at 9 bases. The CDR3 extends over 15 amino acids. Germline V gene lookup returns CDR1 SGHRS and CDR2 YFSETQ. The junction had 10 bases not matched to a gene; V was cut back by 3 bases and J by 9 bases. CDR3 nucleotide sequence: TGCGCCAGCAGCTCCCTTGATAGCGGGAGAGGTGAGCAGTTCTTC. It translates to CASSSLDSGRGEQFF.